Listed below are T cell receptor beta chains from one sample, sequenced in a study of blood T cell repertoires in COVID-19. Method: immunoSEQ multiplex PCR; TCRdb's copy keeps in-frame clones and lacks some. The sample includes about 260,000 clones, around 92% of them seen just once. Sequencing was performed on peripheral blood. Receptor source: a person under 35 with COVID-19, enrolled during active disease. The CDR3 runs from the conserved cysteine through the conserved F or W. The D gene is left open where the match is weak. Clone size is given for some rows only: seen once, a few or many times, or a class if the clone is expanded.

j_call	cdr3_length	clone_size	d_call	v_call	cdr3_aa	cdr3_nt
TRBJ2-1	15	NA	NA	TRBV7-2	CASRYKGFSSHEQFF	TGTGCCAGCAGATATAAGGGGTTTTCGAGCCATGAGCAGTTCTTC
TRBJ2-3	19	NA	TRBD2	TRBV11-2	CASSLEPDISGPNTDTQYF	TGTGCCAGCAGCTTAGAACCGGATATTAGCGGGCCCAACACAGATACGCAGTATTTT
TRBJ2-5	14	NA	TRBD2	TRBV7-8	CASSPGTSTETQYF	TGTGCCAGCAGCCCCGGGACTAGCACAGAGACCCAGTACTTC
TRBJ2-3	15	NA	NA	TRBV9	CASSVGLGMTYTQYF	TGTGCCAGCAGCGTAGGCCTCGGTATGACATATACGCAGTATTTT
TRBJ2-1	11	NA	NA	TRBV12-3/TRBV12-4	CASAGSGEQFF	TGTGCCAGTGCGGGCTCGGGTGAGCAGTTCTTC
TRBJ1-6	14	NA	NA	TRBV6-4	CASSERGQNSPLHF	TGTGCCAGCAGTGAAAGGGGCCAGAATTCACCCCTCCACTTT
TRBJ2-7	14	NA	NA	TRBV9	CASSVVPQGYEQYF	TGTGCCAGCAGCGTAGTTCCCCAGGGCTACGAGCAGTACTTC
TRBJ2-7	14	few	NA	TRBV4-3	CASSQDIRTYEQYF	TGCGCCAGCAGCCAAGATATCAGAACCTACGAGCAGTACTTC
TRBJ1-6	17	once	NA	TRBV5-1	CASRRRSIGQGNSPLHF	TGCGCCAGCAGGCGGCGTTCAATTGGGCAGGGTAATTCACCCCTCCACTTT
TRBJ2-1	16	once	TRBD2	TRBV19	CASSIVWGGPYNEQFF	TGTGCCAGTAGTATAGTATGGGGAGGGCCCTACAATGAGCAGTTCTTC
TRBJ2-7	14	NA	NA	TRBV6-5	CASSQTESSYEQYF	TGTGCCAGCAGTCAGACGGAGAGCTCCTACGAGCAGTACTTC
TRBJ1-5	14	NA	NA	TRBV27	CASSLGGGNQPQHF	TGTGCCAGCAGTTTGGGGGGTGGCAATCAGCCCCAGCATTTT
TRBJ2-7	11	NA	NA	TRBV29-1	CSVRGLSEQYF	TGCAGCGTCAGGGGCTTGTCCGAGCAGTACTTC
TRBJ2-7	13	NA	TRBD2	TRBV5-6	CASSSGTTYEQYF	TGTGCCAGCAGCAGCGGGACTACCTACGAGCAGTACTTC
TRBJ2-7	13	once	NA	TRBV25-1	CASSSRGSYEQYF	TGTGCCAGCAGTAGCCGGGGATCCTACGAGCAGTACTTC
TRBJ2-3	17	NA	TRBD2	TRBV15	CATSRDREGRGGDTQYF	TGTGCCACCAGCAGAGACCGGGAGGGCCGTGGGGGAGATACGCAGTATTTT
TRBJ2-2	17	NA	TRBD2	TRBV11-3	CASSLYGLAGGTGELFF	TGTGCCAGCAGCTTATACGGACTAGCGGGAGGGACCGGGGAGCTGTTTTTT
TRBJ2-5	14	NA	NA	TRBV5-1	CASSRAGGQETQYF	TGCGCCAGCAGCCGAGCCGGGGGCCAAGAGACCCAGTACTTC
TRBJ2-4	15	NA	NA	TRBV13	CASSLGQGGGNIQYF	TGTGCCAGCAGCTTAGGTCAGGGGGGAGGAAACATTCAGTACTTC
TRBJ1-2	12	NA	TRBD1	TRBV29-1	CSVTGTGDGYTF	TGCAGCGTAACCGGGACAGGGGATGGCTACACCTTC
TRBJ2-1	15	NA	TRBD2	TRBV11-2	CASSSGLAAYNEQFF	TGTGCCAGCAGCTCAGGACTAGCGGCCTACAATGAGCAGTTCTTC
TRBJ1-1	12	once	NA	TRBV29-1	CSVDKGGTEAFF	TGCAGCGTTGACAAAGGGGGAACTGAAGCTTTCTTT
TRBJ1-4	18	NA	NA	TRBV6-4	CASSDLTGMGSTNEKLFF	TGTGCCAGCAGTGACTTAACGGGGATGGGTTCGACTAATGAAAAACTGTTTTTT
TRBJ2-1	23	NA	NA	TRBV14	CASSQGLIVKTRETSILYNEQFF	TGTGCCAGCAGCCAAGGTTTGATCGTCAAGACTAGAGAAACCTCTATCCTTTACAATGAGCAGTTCTTC
TRBJ1-3	15	NA	NA	TRBV15	CATSRDRNPGNTIYF	TGTGCCACCAGCAGAGATCGTAATCCTGGAAACACCATATATTTT
TRBJ1-3	13	NA	TRBD1	TRBV6-5	CAIRQGAGNTIYF	TGTGCCATTCGACAGGGGGCTGGAAACACCATATATTTT
TRBJ1-1	18	NA	NA	TRBV4-2	CASSQDRIGGIMNTEAFF	TGTGCCAGCAGCCAAGATAGGATCGGGGGGATCATGAACACTGAAGCTTTCTTT
TRBJ2-7	17	NA	TRBD2	TRBV27	CASTTAGTSGSPYEQYF	TGTGCCAGCACCACCGCCGGGACTAGCGGGAGCCCCTACGAGCAGTACTTC
TRBJ1-4	13	NA	NA	TRBV2	CASSEEGGDKLFF	TGTGCCAGCAGTGAAGAGGGGGGGGATAAACTGTTTTTT
TRBJ1-4	13	once	NA	TRBV5-1	CASSIREDEKLFF	TGCGCCAGCAGCATCCGGGAGGATGAAAAACTGTTTTTT
TRBJ1-2	16	once	NA	TRBV29-1	CSAKEWTVNVNYGYTF	TGCAGCGCCAAAGAATGGACAGTAAATGTTAACTATGGCTACACCTTC
TRBJ2-1	12	NA	NA	TRBV30	CAWTSNSNEQFF	TGTGCCTGGACTAGTAATTCGAATGAGCAGTTCTTC
TRBJ2-3	15	NA	NA	TRBV28	CASSFGAEDTDTQYF	TGTGCCAGCAGTTTTGGAGCGGAGGACACAGATACGCAGTATTTT
TRBJ1-3	16	NA	TRBD1	TRBV19	CASTRTGGYSGNTIYF	TGTGCCAGTACCCGGACAGGGGGTTACTCTGGAAACACCATATATTTT
TRBJ1-4	15	NA	NA	TRBV28	CASSVAGRTNEKLFF	TGTGCCAGCAGTGTGGCCGGCAGGACTAATGAAAAACTGTTTTTT
TRBJ1-5	15	NA	TRBD1	TRBV9	CASSPGGQGNQPQHF	TGTGCCAGCAGCCCAGGCGGACAGGGGAATCAGCCCCAGCATTTT
TRBJ1-1	16	few	TRBD1	TRBV5-5	CASSSTRTGTNTEAFF	TGTGCCAGCAGCTCCACTCGGACAGGGACGAACACTGAAGCTTTCTTT
TRBJ2-2	17	NA	TRBD2	TRBV11-2	CASSFRGEGRLTGELFF	TGTGCCAGCAGCTTCCGTGGGGAGGGGCGGCTCACCGGGGAGCTGTTTTTT
TRBJ1-5	16	NA	TRBD1	TRBV6-2/TRBV6-3	CASSYLGTGGFQPQHF	TGTGCCAGCAGTTACCTCGGGACAGGGGGCTTCCAGCCCCAGCATTTT
TRBJ2-1	14	NA	TRBD2	TRBV29-1	CSVGGRGSGNEQFF	TGCAGCGTTGGAGGCCGCGGGAGTGGCAATGAGCAGTTCTTC
TRBJ1-4	13	NA	NA	TRBV5-1	CASRVEGGEKLFF	TGCGCCAGCAGAGTCGAGGGTGGGGAAAAACTGTTTTTT
TRBJ1-4	16	NA	TRBD1	TRBV5-1	CASSLDPDRSNEKLFF	TGCGCCAGCAGCTTGGACCCGGACAGGTCTAATGAAAAACTGTTTTTT
TRBJ1-4	14	NA	NA	TRBV14	CASSPFGLREKLFF	TGTGCCAGCAGCCCCTTCGGTCTTCGTGAAAAACTGTTTTTT
TRBJ1-1	15	NA	TRBD1	TRBV25-1	CASSESPTGRTEAFF	TGTGCCAGCAGTGAATCCCCGACAGGGAGGACTGAAGCTTTCTTT
TRBJ1-1	14	NA	NA	TRBV6-6	CASIDGQGWTEAFF	TGTGCCAGCATTGATGGGCAGGGTTGGACTGAAGCTTTCTTT
TRBJ2-2	19	NA	NA	TRBV27	CASSPPAGFFLGNTGELFF	TGTGCCAGCAGTCCCCCGGCAGGGTTTTTTTTAGGAAACACCGGGGAGCTGTTTTTT
TRBJ1-5	17	NA	TRBD1	TRBV27	CASSLSKLGGSNQPQHF	TGTGCCAGCAGTTTATCGAAATTAGGGGGCAGCAATCAGCCCCAGCATTTT
TRBJ2-6	16	NA	NA	TRBV27	CASRSQGDSGANVLTF	TGTGCCAGCAGGTCACAGGGAGACTCTGGGGCCAACGTCCTGACTTTC
TRBJ1-6	12	few	NA	TRBV30	CAWRQNNSPLHF	TGTGCCTGGAGACAGAATAATTCACCCCTCCACTTT
TRBJ1-2	14	NA	TRBD1	TRBV6-2/TRBV6-3	CASSSVGTGRDYTF	TGTGCCAGCAGTTCCGTCGGGACAGGGCGTGACTACACCTTC